This entry features one T cell receptor beta chain sequence. The sample comes from a study of response to subunit inactivated influenza vaccine. TCRdb redid the calling of the RT-PCR reads with MiXCR, one entry per CDR3 protein. The repertoire holds about 500,000 distinct CDR3 sequences, with about an eighth as singletons. The CDR3 runs to 14 residues. The trim removed 7 bases at V and 1 base at J, leaving 6 bases unmatched. Germline CDR1 is DFQATT and CDR2 is SNEGSKA (reference sequence). The source was PBMCs from blood, collected roughly 45 days after vaccination. The chain links TRBV20-1 to TRBJ1-5; TRBD1 matches 8 bases. The TCR comes from a man aged 50-59 years who received an inactivated influenza vaccine. In nucleotides, the CDR3 is TGCAGTGTTGACAGGGGACGAAGCAATCAGCCCCAGCATTTT. Amino acids: CSVDRGRSNQPQHF.